The 10 T cell receptor beta chains below were found in one sample sequenced in a study of blood T cell repertoires in COVID-19. Clones were read by immunoSEQ multiplex PCR, and TCRdb kept only the in-frame ones, dropping some. The sample contains approximately 110,000 clones, 86% of which appear only once. Source material: peripheral blood. Every receptor here comes from a human donor in a cohort sampled during active COVID-19.

The gene calls are TRBV7-8 and TRBJ2-5; TRBD2 might be the D (5 bases). V lost 5 bases, J lost 5 bases, and 21 bases lay in between. The CDR3 has 16 amino acids. Germline CDR1 reads SGHVS; CDR2 reads FQNEAQ. As DNA, the CDR3 is TGTGCCAGCAGCGCCAGCGGCGGGCTGTTCGGGGAGACCCAGTACTTC. This sequence encodes CASSASGGLFGETQYF. Based on the CDR3 plus reference TRBV7-8 and TRBJ2-5, the full variable domain is GAGVSQSPRYKVAKRGQDVALRCDPISGHVSLFWYQQALGQGPEFLTYFQNEAQLDKSGLPSDRFFAERPEGSVSTLKIQRTQQEDSAVYLCASSASGGLFGETQYFGPGTRLLVL.

Here the CDR3 reads CASSENRDGYTF. The CDR3 nucleotides read TGCGCCAGCAGCGAAAACAGGGATGGCTACACCTTC. V gene TRBV5-1 combines with J gene TRBJ1-2; a possible D gene is TRBD1 (6 bases). The germline V and J ends were trimmed by 4 bases and 6 bases, with 10 bases remaining between them. Germline V gene data show CDR1 as SGHRS and CDR2 as YFSETQ. This CDR3 comprises 12 residues.

The chain couples TRBV14 to TRBJ2-7; D unresolved. CDR1 SGHDN and CDR2 FVKESK come from the germline V gene. This CDR3 comprises 15 residues. V was trimmed by 2 bases and J by 10 bases, leaving 21 bases between them. For the CDR3, the DNA is TGTGCCAGCAGCCAACTCCCAGGCAGATCCGACGTACAGTACTTC. Translated: CASSQLPGRSDVQYF.

This chain joins TRBV7-2 and TRBJ2-7; D ambiguous. This CDR3 region has 13 residues. V was shortened by 1 base and J by 1 base, with 5 bases between the two germline ends. Germline CDR1 and CDR2: SGHTA and FQGNSA. CDR3 bases: TGTGCCAGCAGCTTAGGGCGGTCCTACGAGCAGTACTTC. The encoded protein is CASSLGRSYEQYF.

This chain joins TRBV18 and TRBJ1-3; 8 bases line up with TRBD1. This CDR3 has 17 amino acids. The ends lost 3 bases at V and 0 bases at J; junction bases unmatched: 7. The V gene's germline CDR1 is KGHSH and CDR2 LQKENI. CDR3 nucleotides: TGTGCCAGCTCACCCTGGACAGGGCAAACCTCTGGAAACACCATATATTTT. Amino acid sequence: CASSPWTGQTSGNTIYF. Together with reference TRBV18 and TRBJ1-3, the CDR3 gives the full variable domain: NAGVMQNPRHLVRRRGQEARLRCSPMKGHSHVYWYRQLPEEGLKFMVYLQKENIIDESGMPKERFSAEFPKEGPSILRIQQVVRGDSAAYFCASSPWTGQTSGNTIYFGEGSWLTVV.

The chain has TRBV18 and TRBJ2-5; D uncertain. V was trimmed by 1 base and J by 4 bases, leaving 13 bases between them. The CDR3 covers 15 residues. The germline CDR1 and CDR2 sequences are KGHSH and LQKENI. CDR3 coding DNA: TGTGCCAGCTCACCACTACCCAATACAAGAGAGACCCAGTACTTC. It specifies CASSPLPNTRETQYF. The full variable domain, completed using reference TRBV18 and TRBJ2-5, is NAGVMQNPRHLVRRRGQEARLRCSPMKGHSHVYWYRQLPEEGLKFMVYLQKENIIDESGMPKERFSAEFPKEGPSILRIQQVVRGDSAAYFCASSPLPNTRETQYFGPGTRLLVL.

The V and J genes are TRBV6-2 or TRBV6-3 and TRBJ2-1; TRBD1 aligns across 8 bases. The CDR3 runs to 13 residues. Germline V gene data show CDR1 as MNHEY and CDR2 as SVGEGT. The junction had 7 bases not matched to a gene; V was cut back by 5 bases and J by 10 bases. DNA for the CDR3: TGTGCCAGCAGTAGTACAGGGGGGCGGGAGCAGTTCTTC. Protein product: CASSSTGGREQFF.

This clone was seen a handful of times. V is TRBV27 and J is TRBJ1-6; D is perhaps TRBD1 (5 bases). Germline values: CDR1 MNHEY, CDR2 SMNVEV (reference sequence). The CDR3 has 15 residues. Trimming took 1 base from V and 9 from J, leaving 13 bases between them. Here the CDR3 DNA reads TGTGCCAGCAGTTTATGGGGCAGGGCAAGTTCACCCCTCCACTTT. Protein product: CASSLWGRASSPLHF.

The chain employs TRBV7-6 and TRBJ1-3; no clear D. V was pared by 4 bases and J by 4 bases, with 5 bases between. This CDR3 comprises 12 residues. Germline-derived CDR1 and CDR2 are SGHVS and FNYEAQ. Here the CDR3 DNA reads TGTGCCAGCAGCTCCCTAGGAAACACCATATATTTT. Translated, it gives CASSSLGNTIYF.

The CDR3 nucleotides read TGTGCCAGCAAAACTTCAGGACTGAACTATGGCTACACCTTC. Protein sequence: CASKTSGLNYGYTF. This chain connects TRBV28 to TRBJ1-2, with unresolved D. CDR1 is MDHEN and CDR2 is SYDVKM in the germline V gene. This CDR3 region has 14 residues. Trimming took off 7 bases at V and 2 bases at J, with 14 bases between the two ends.